This is a list of T cell receptor beta chains from one sample in a study of PD-1 blockade in classical Hodgkin lymphoma. Clones were read by immunoSEQ multiplex PCR, and TCRdb kept only the in-frame ones, dropping some. This table has 35,000 to 45,000 clones, over 70% appearing once. This material consisted of peripheral blood mononuclear cells (PBMCs), taken at baseline. These receptors were collected from a human donor with classical Hodgkin lymphoma. Each CDR3 is given with its conserved first and last residue. Fields, in order: J gene, V gene, clone size, CDR3 protein. Rows give clone size only sometimes, using once, few, many, or a class for an expanded clone.

>TRBJ2-2|TRBV6-1|NA
CASRYQGNTGELFF
>TRBJ1-1|TRBV6-1|NA
CASSEWTGAANTEAFF
>TRBJ1-5|TRBV10-3|few
CAISETGRGQPQHF
>TRBJ1-3|TRBV7-2|NA
CASSLGGNSGNTIYF
>TRBJ1-2|TRBV7-9|NA
CASRSTGYYGYTF
>TRBJ2-3|TRBV16|NA
CASSQLPQGATSDTQYF
>TRBJ2-3|TRBV7-9|NA
CASSLEGYTDTQYF
>TRBJ2-1|TRBV9|NA
CASSVATSGPYNEQFF
>TRBJ2-1|TRBV9|NA
CASSPPLHEQFF
>TRBJ1-5|TRBV4-2|NA
CASSQDEDGQEPQHF
>TRBJ2-1|TRBV19|NA
CATLAPYNEQFF
>TRBJ1-2|TRBV19|NA
CASSIVQGASGYTF
>TRBJ1-3|TRBV19|NA
CASSMVVFSGNTIYF
>TRBJ2-7|TRBV6-5|NA
CASSYPLGAGKYEQYF
>TRBJ2-7|TRBV21-1|NA
CASRTADSTSYEQYF
>TRBJ2-7|TRBV7-2|NA
CASSFIAGGTYEQYF
>TRBJ1-3|TRBV28|NA
CASSSHRGRAGNTIYF
>TRBJ2-1|TRBV9|once
CASSEGFYSYNEQFF
>TRBJ1-4|TRBV11-2|NA
CASSLTPWAGKNEKLFF
>TRBJ1-2|TRBV9|NA
CASSGTEGWVYGYTF
>TRBJ2-7|TRBV28|once
CASATTAYEQYF
>TRBJ1-5|TRBV28|NA
CASSWGNQPQHF
>TRBJ2-3|TRBV18|NA
CASSPPGLAGTDTQYF
>TRBJ2-5|TRBV5-5|NA
CASSLGPTQETQYF
>TRBJ1-1|TRBV6-6|few
CASSYPRGQSEAFF
>TRBJ2-2|TRBV7-2|NA
CASSRTRTGELFF
>TRBJ2-1|TRBV5-6|NA
CASSLGGSSYNEQFF
>TRBJ2-3|TRBV5-5|NA
CASSLEGYTDTQYF
>TRBJ2-1|TRBV19|NA
CASNDYRSSYNEQFF
>TRBJ1-2|TRBV11-2|NA
CASSWTAGNYGYTF
>TRBJ1-2|TRBV6-5|NA
CASSYSGGAWGYTF
>TRBJ1-4|TRBV5-8|NA
CASSLYAGTNEKLFF
>TRBJ1-2|TRBV6-6|NA
CASSFLNYGYTF
>TRBJ2-5|TRBV6-8|NA
CASSYLNRGRGYQETQYF
>TRBJ1-2|TRBV27|NA
CASGKSDREINYGYTF
>TRBJ2-1|TRBV7-2|NA
CASGIYNEQFF
>TRBJ2-7|TRBV11-2|NA
CASSLDRGGYEQYF
>TRBJ2-2|TRBV4-1|NA
CASSPKSPGLAGRRGTGELFF
>TRBJ1-3|TRBV4-2|few
CASSQDSGQVANTIYF
>TRBJ2-1|TRBV29-1|NA
CSVGTYNEQFF
>TRBJ2-1|TRBV7-2|NA
CASSTWTGPYNEQFF
>TRBJ1-4|TRBV7-9|NA
CASSTNFDREPEKLFF
>TRBJ1-2|TRBV28|NA
CASILELTTLGYTF
>TRBJ1-5|TRBV18|NA
CASSPSSGPWTGGNQPQHF
>TRBJ2-5|TRBV27|once
CASSIQAGVGQETQYF
>TRBJ1-2|TRBV6-5|NA
CASSYPGGYGYTF
>TRBJ1-6|TRBV9|NA
CASSGTVNSPLHF
>TRBJ1-1|TRBV19|once
CASSMSEANTEAFF
>TRBJ2-7|TRBV7-2|NA
CASGAGLIYEQYF
>TRBJ2-7|TRBV27|few
CATGLAREQYF
>TRBJ1-4|TRBV11-2|NA
CASSLLSRGEKLFF
>TRBJ1-2|TRBV10-3|NA
CAISAPRGRGYTF
>TRBJ1-2|TRBV5-4|once
CASSFGAGGANYGYTF
>TRBJ2-7|TRBV10-3|NA
CAISELSGLAGDEQYF
>NA|TRBV10-3|NA
CAIRPGTDNQPQYF
>TRBJ2-7|TRBV6-5|NA
CASSRDRGLNEQYF
>TRBJ2-3|TRBV7-2|NA
CASSPSASTDTQYF